Listed below are T cell receptor beta chains from one sample, sequenced in a study of shared clonotypes between healthy human individuals. Measured with immunoSEQ multiplex PCR; TCRdb has only the in-frame clones, and not every one. This table has approximately 530,000 clones, almost 97% appearing once. The specimen sequenced was naive CD4+ T cells sorted from blood. These receptors all come from a woman in her 30s in good health. Both conserved end residues are part of each CDR3. A D gene is named only where the DNA matches it firmly. Clone size, where shown, is once, few, many, or a class for clones that have expanded.

j_call,clone_size,v_call,d_call,cdr3_nt,cdr3_aa
TRBJ2-1,NA,TRBV11-2,TRBD2,TGTGCCAGCAGCTTAGAATTGGCTAGCGGAACCTACAATGAGCAGTTCTTC,CASSLELASGTYNEQFF
TRBJ1-3,NA,TRBV6-6,NA,TGTGCCAGCTACGGAAGCGGGGCACGAAACACCATATATTTT,CASYGSGARNTIYF
TRBJ2-5,NA,TRBV2,NA,TGTGCCAGCACCCCAGGGAAGCGGCAAGAGACCCAGTACTTC,CASTPGKRQETQYF
TRBJ2-7,NA,TRBV6-5,TRBD2,TGTGCCAGCAGCTATGGGGGGGTGCCAGCCTACGAGCAGTACTTC,CASSYGGVPAYEQYF
TRBJ2-7,NA,TRBV11-2,TRBD2,TGTGCCAGCAGCGCCGGGACTAGTGCCTCCTACGAGCAGTACTTC,CASSAGTSASYEQYF
TRBJ1-5,NA,TRBV30,NA,TGTGCCTTAGAAGGGGCAGGAGGTCAGCCCCAGCATTTT,CALEGAGGQPQHF
TRBJ2-7,once,TRBV6-1,NA,TGTGCCAGCAGCCCCCGAGACCCGAACTACGAGCAGTACTTC,CASSPRDPNYEQYF
TRBJ1-2,NA,TRBV19,TRBD1,TGTGCCAGTAGCCCGGACAGGGGGCTCGGCTACACCTTC,CASSPDRGLGYTF
TRBJ2-3,NA,TRBV28,NA,TGTGCAGGGGGGAGCCCCTGGGGTACGCAGTATTTT,CAGGSPWGTQYF
TRBJ2-7,NA,TRBV28,TRBD1,TGTGCCAGCAGTTTCACGGGACAGGGGATCGAGCAGTACTTC,CASSFTGQGIEQYF
TRBJ2-1,NA,TRBV11-3,TRBD2,TGTGCCAGCAGCACACTAGCGGACTCCTACAATGAGCAGTTCTTC,CASSTLADSYNEQFF
TRBJ2-4,NA,TRBV15,TRBD1,TGTGCCACCAGCAGCAGACAGGGCGCCAAAAACATTCAGTACTTC,CATSSRQGAKNIQYF
TRBJ1-1,NA,TRBV6-5,TRBD1,TGTGCCAGCAGTCATTTACAGGGGGCTGATACTGAAGCTTTCTTT,CASSHLQGADTEAFF
TRBJ2-7,NA,TRBV5-4,NA,TGTGCCAGCAGGCCCCCCGGGGAGTCAGCCTACGAGCAGTACTTC,CASRPPGESAYEQYF
TRBJ1-1,NA,TRBV28,NA,TGTGCCAGCAGTTTAACAGAGGCGAACACTGAAGCTTTCTTT,CASSLTEANTEAFF
TRBJ2-7,once,TRBV7-6,TRBD1,TGTGCCAGCAGCCCACGGACAGGGGGGAACGAGCAGTACTTC,CASSPRTGGNEQYF
TRBJ1-5,NA,TRBV28,TRBD1,TGTGCCAGCGGACCGCGGGACAGGCGGCAACGGCCCCAGCATTTT,CASGPRDRRQRPQHF
TRBJ1-2,NA,TRBV28,NA,TGTGCCAGCAGTTTCCGGGACTATGGCTACACCTTC,CASSFRDYGYTF
TRBJ2-7,NA,TRBV7-9,NA,TGTGCCAGCAGCCCCAAATTAGAATCCGCCGGCCAAAGCTCCTACGAGCAGTACTTC,CASSPKLESAGQSSYEQYF
TRBJ2-7,NA,TRBV6-1,NA,TGTGCCAGCAAAAGTATAAAGAGGACCTACGAGCAGTACTTC,CASKSIKRTYEQYF
TRBJ1-3,once,TRBV6-5,TRBD1,TGTGCCAGCAGTTATGACGGGACAGACTCTGGAAACACCATATATTTT,CASSYDGTDSGNTIYF
TRBJ2-5,NA,TRBV7-8,NA,TGTGCCAGCAGCGCCCAGAGGGTAGGAGCGGCAGGGGAGCAGTACTTC,CASSAQRVGAAGEQYF
TRBJ2-7,NA,TRBV28,NA,TGTGCCAGCAGTTTTCCGGACAAAGCCTACGAGCAGTACTTC,CASSFPDKAYEQYF
TRBJ2-1,NA,TRBV30,NA,TGTGCCTGGACTAGCTCGAGGTTCAATGAGCAGTTCTTC,CAWTSSRFNEQFF
TRBJ2-1,NA,TRBV15,TRBD2,TGTGCCACCAGCTTACGGACTAGACTGGGCAATGAGCAGTTCTTC,CATSLRTRLGNEQFF
TRBJ2-5,NA,TRBV7-6,TRBD1,TGTGCCAGCAGCCAACGCAGGGGGCTGGAGACCCAGTACTTC,CASSQRRGLETQYF
TRBJ1-2,NA,TRBV10-2,TRBD1,TGCGCCAGCAGTGAGCTAGCTCGAGACAGGGGTTTACATGGCTACACCTTC,CASSELARDRGLHGYTF
TRBJ1-4,NA,TRBV15,NA,TGTGCCACCAGCAGAGCCGGACAGTTTAATGAAAAACTGTTTTTT,CATSRAGQFNEKLFF
TRBJ2-3,NA,TRBV7-9,TRBD1,TGTGCCAGCAGCCCAGGTACCGGGACAGGGTTGACAGATACGCAGTATTTT,CASSPGTGTGLTDTQYF
TRBJ2-1,NA,TRBV5-1,NA,TGCGCCAGCAGCGGGACCTCCTACAATGAGCAGTTCTTC,CASSGTSYNEQFF
TRBJ2-1,once,TRBV7-9,TRBD2,TGTGCCAGCAGTCTAGCGGGAGGGGTTGAGCAGTTCTTC,CASSLAGGVEQFF
TRBJ2-7,NA,TRBV4-1,TRBD1,TGCGCCAGCAGACCGACAGGGGTGGACGAGCAGTACTTC,CASRPTGVDEQYF
TRBJ1-1,NA,TRBV14,NA,TGTGCCAGCGCCCCGTGGGCGGGGAACACTGAAGCTTTCTTT,CASAPWAGNTEAFF
TRBJ2-6,once,TRBV2,NA,TGTGCCAGCAGTGGAGGGGCAGGGAGGACTGGGGCCAACGTCCTGACTTTC,CASSGGAGRTGANVLTF
TRBJ2-7,NA,TRBV4-3,NA,TGCGCCAGCAGCCAAAAACTGGACGGAACCTACGAGCAGTACTTC,CASSQKLDGTYEQYF
TRBJ2-5,NA,TRBV2,NA,TGTGCCAGCACTTACACTCAGGGAGGGGGCCAGTACTTC,CASTYTQGGGQYF
TRBJ2-3,NA,TRBV7-9,NA,TGTGCCAGCAGCTACAAAAACCACAGGGTTACAGATACGCAGTATTTT,CASSYKNHRVTDTQYF
TRBJ1-4,NA,TRBV4-2,NA,TGTGCCAGCAGCCAAGCCGCAGGGACGCCTGAAAAACTGTTTTTT,CASSQAAGTPEKLFF
TRBJ2-3,NA,TRBV5-8,TRBD2,TGTGCCAGCAGCTTGGGACTAGCGGGAGGATCGGATACGCAGTATTTT,CASSLGLAGGSDTQYF
TRBJ1-1,NA,TRBV10-3,NA,TGTGCCATCAGTGAGGGGGCGACGAACACTGAAGCTTTCTTT,CAISEGATNTEAFF